This TCR beta chain derives from a study of blood T cell repertoires in COVID-19. Across the whole study: The United States, Italy and Spain supplied acute and convalescent COVID-19 samples. Sources were T cells, B-cell-depleted T cells, or PBMCs; the material itself was cDNA or gDNA.

This clone occurred once. The CDR3 length is 15 residues. The germline CDR1 and CDR2 sequences are MNHEY and SVGEGT. With V trimmed by 4 bases and J by 3 bases, 4 bases remained unmatched. In the original workflow: Reference gene primer amplification gave nucleated cell count estimates. Using immunoSEQ multiplex PCR, the repertoire was profiled, and TCRdb retains in-frame clones only, with some absent. For V, J and clone size, that table is used; D and trimming come from the DNA. The sample has 160,000 or so clones; about 91% are singletons. Input material: peripheral blood. The sequence derives from a woman between 45 and 60 years old with acute or convalescent COVID-19. This chain links TRBV6-2 or TRBV6-3 with TRBJ2-1; TRBD2 aligns across 9 bases. The CDR3 sequence: CASSSLAGRYNEQFF. The DNA of the CDR3 is TGTGCCAGCAGTTCTCTAGCGGGGCGCTACAATGAGCAGTTCTTC.